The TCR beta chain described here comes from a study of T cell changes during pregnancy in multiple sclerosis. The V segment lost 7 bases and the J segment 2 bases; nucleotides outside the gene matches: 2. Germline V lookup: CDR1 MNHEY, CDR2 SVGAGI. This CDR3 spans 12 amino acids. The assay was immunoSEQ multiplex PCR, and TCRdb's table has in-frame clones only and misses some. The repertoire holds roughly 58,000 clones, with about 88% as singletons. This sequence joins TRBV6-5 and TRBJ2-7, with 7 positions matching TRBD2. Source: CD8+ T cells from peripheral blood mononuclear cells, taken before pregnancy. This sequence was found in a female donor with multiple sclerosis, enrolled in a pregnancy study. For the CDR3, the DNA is TGTGCCAGCACCGGGACTACCTACGAGCAGTACTTC. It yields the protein CASTGTTYEQYF.